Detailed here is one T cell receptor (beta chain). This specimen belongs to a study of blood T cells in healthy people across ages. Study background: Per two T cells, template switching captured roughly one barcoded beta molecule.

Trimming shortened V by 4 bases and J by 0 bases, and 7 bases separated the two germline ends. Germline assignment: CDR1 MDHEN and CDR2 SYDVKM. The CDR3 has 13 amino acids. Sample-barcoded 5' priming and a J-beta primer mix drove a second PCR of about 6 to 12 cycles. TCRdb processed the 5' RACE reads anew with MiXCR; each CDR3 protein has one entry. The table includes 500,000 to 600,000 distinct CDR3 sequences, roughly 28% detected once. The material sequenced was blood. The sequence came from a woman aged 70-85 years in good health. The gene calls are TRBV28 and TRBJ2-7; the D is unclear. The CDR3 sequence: CASSSLDSYEQYF. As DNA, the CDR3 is TGTGCCAGCAGTTCTCTAGACTCCTACGAGCAGTACTTC. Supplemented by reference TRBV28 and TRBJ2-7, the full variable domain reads DVKVTQSSRYLVKRTGEKVFLECVQDMDHENMFWYRQDPGLGLRLIYFSYDVKMKEKGDIPEGYSVSREKKERFSLILESASTNQTSMYLCASSSLDSYEQYFGPGTRLTVT.